The rows below give T cell receptor beta chains drawn from one sample of a study of T cell responses to AZD1222 COVID-19 vaccine. Sequencing was performed with immunoSEQ multiplex PCR; in TCRdb, only in-frame clones are kept and a portion is missing. The table records some 80,000 clones, approximately 88% of them present only once. The input for sequencing was peripheral blood, taken on day 0 of MenACWY control vaccination. Receptor source: an adult in good health. The CDR3 runs from the conserved cysteine through the conserved F or W. D genes are given only for firm matches. Rows give clone size only sometimes, using once, few, many, or a class for an expanded clone.

v_gene	j_gene	d_gene	abundance	len	CDR3aa	CDR3nt
TRBV29-1	TRBJ1-1	TRBD1	-	12	CSVGTGVAEAFF	TGCAGCGTGGGGACAGGGGTTGCTGAAGCTTTCTTT
TRBV3-1/TRBV3-2	TRBJ2-7	-	-	12	CASSPGPGIIYF	TGTGCCAGCAGCCCGGGCCCAGGTATCATATACTTC
TRBV5-4	TRBJ2-1	TRBD1	-	15	CASRQDRGSYNEQFF	TGTGCCAGCAGACAGGACAGGGGGTCCTACAATGAGCAGTTCTTC
TRBV7-2	TRBJ1-2	TRBD1	-	14	CASSGNRGLRGYTF	TGTGCCAGCAGCGGGAACAGGGGGTTGCGGGGCTACACCTTC
TRBV18	TRBJ2-5	TRBD1	once	20	CASSKDYRGAPNRLQETQYF	TGTGCCAGCTCGAAGGATTACAGGGGAGCTCCCAATCGCTTACAAGAGACCCAGTACTTC
TRBV28	TRBJ1-4	-	once	15	CASSLKGPTNEKLFF	TGTGCCAGCAGTCTCAAGGGGCCCACTAATGAAAAACTGTTTTTT
TRBV9	TRBJ2-3	TRBD2	-	15	CASSPLAVEADTQYF	TGTGCCAGCAGCCCCCTAGCGGTGGAGGCAGATACGCAGTATTTT
TRBV10-1	TRBJ2-7	TRBD1	-	15	CASEYPGTGCFEQYF	TGCGCGAGTGAGTACCCCGGGACAGGGTGTTTCGAGCAGTACTTC
TRBV2	TRBJ2-7	-	-	11	CASSAAYEQYF	TGTGCCAGCAGTGCGGCCTACGAGCAGTACTTC
TRBV7-6	TRBJ2-2	-	-	16	CASSLIAGEVAGELFF	TGTGCCAGCAGCTTAATCGCAGGGGAAGTAGCCGGGGAGCTGTTTTTT
TRBV27	TRBJ1-1	-	-	13	CASSPIDRAEAFF	TGTGCCAGCAGTCCCATTGACAGAGCTGAAGCTTTCTTT
TRBV29-1	TRBJ2-1	TRBD2	-	16	CSVGHGGASSYNEQFF	TGCAGCGTTGGTCACGGGGGGGCAAGCTCCTACAATGAGCAGTTCTTC
TRBV3-1/TRBV3-2	TRBJ1-2	-	-	14	CASSQEEAGSGYTF	TGTGCCAGCAGCCAAGAGGAGGCAGGGAGTGGCTACACCTTC
TRBV11-3	TRBJ1-2	TRBD1	few	13	CASSLGGTVGYTF	TGTGCCAGCAGCTTAGGGGGGACAGTTGGCTACACCTTC
TRBV12-3/TRBV12-4	TRBJ1-5	-	-	13	CASSDRSGQPQHF	TGTGCCAGCTCAGACCGATCGGGACAGCCCCAGCATTTT
TRBV10-1	TRBJ2-7	-	-	14	CASSESRQHYEQYF	TGCGCCAGCAGTGAGTCAAGGCAGCACTACGAGCAGTACTTC
TRBV28	TRBJ1-2	-	-	14	CASRKGSGYYGYTF	TGTGCCAGCAGAAAAGGGTCGGGGTACTATGGCTACACCTTC
TRBV7-8	TRBJ1-2	-	-	13	CASSQDRRSGYTF	TGTGCCAGCAGTCAAGACAGGAGGAGCGGCTACACCTTC
TRBV7-9	TRBJ2-5	-	few	15	CASSLASTPRGTQYF	TGTGCCAGCAGCTTAGCTTCTACCCCGCGGGGGACCCAGTACTTC
TRBV27	TRBJ1-2	TRBD1	-	15	CASSLSRGPIYGYTF	TGTGCCAGCAGTTTATCGAGGGGGCCAATCTATGGCTACACCTTC
TRBV2	TRBJ1-5	TRBD1	once	15	CASSLDRVSLQPQHF	TGTGCCAGCAGTTTGGACAGGGTGAGCTTGCAGCCCCAGCATTTT
TRBV12-3/TRBV12-4	TRBJ1-3	-	-	13	CASRPTNTNTIYF	TGTGCCAGCAGACCGACGAATACTAACACCATATATTTT
TRBV29-1	TRBJ1-1	-	-	11	CSARTNTEAFF	TGCAGCGCACGAACGAACACTGAAGCTTTCTTT
TRBV4-2	TRBJ2-3	TRBD2	-	17	CASSRPLAGGAGDTQYF	TGTGCCAGCAGCCGACCCCTAGCGGGGGGGGCCGGAGATACGCAGTATTTT
TRBV19	TRBJ1-6	-	-	14	CASSMLGANSPLHF	TGTGCCAGTAGTATGTTAGGGGCTAATTCACCCCTCCACTTT
TRBV11-1	TRBJ2-5	-	-	15	CASSLGGKYQETQYF	TGTGCCAGCAGCTTAGGAGGGAAATACCAAGAGACCCAGTACTTC
TRBV5-4	TRBJ2-1	TRBD2	-	17	CASRLGGSGGSYNEQFF	TGTGCCAGCCGGCTCGGGGGTAGCGGGGGTTCCTACAATGAGCAGTTCTTC
TRBV11-2	TRBJ1-2	TRBD1	-	15	CASSFQVGQGYGYTF	TGTGCCAGCAGCTTCCAAGTCGGACAGGGTTATGGCTACACCTTC
TRBV5-8	TRBJ1-4	TRBD1	-	14	CASSSGTGYEKLFF	TGTGCCAGCAGCTCCGGGACAGGGTATGAAAAACTGTTTTTT
TRBV4-2	TRBJ2-5	-	-	14	CASSLESYQETQYF	TGTGCCAGCAGCCTGGAATCGTACCAAGAGACCCAGTACTTC
TRBV27	TRBJ2-1	-	-	18	CASSFRNPGTSSYNEQFF	TGTGCCAGCAGTTTCCGAAATCCTGGGACGAGCTCCTACAATGAGCAGTTCTTC
TRBV4-1	TRBJ1-5	TRBD1	few	15	CASSLRRQGNQPQHF	TGCGCCAGCAGCCTAAGACGACAGGGGAATCAGCCCCAGCATTTT
TRBV30	TRBJ2-3	-	-	12	CAWRNGADTQYF	TGTGCCTGGAGAAATGGGGCAGATACGCAGTATTTT
TRBV7-2	TRBJ2-5	TRBD2	-	16	CASSLVASGVGETQYF	TGTGCCAGCAGCTTAGTGGCTAGCGGGGTCGGGGAGACCCAGTACTTC
TRBV30	TRBJ2-2	-	-	13	CAWSDRNTGELFF	TGTGCCTGGTCGGACAGGAACACCGGGGAGCTGTTTTTT
TRBV9	TRBJ2-7	-	-	15	CASSVGPLPNYEQYF	TGTGCCAGCAGCGTAGGTCCCCTGCCTAACTACGAGCAGTACTTC
TRBV9	TRBJ2-7	-	-	14	CASSVEGDTYEQYF	TGTGCCAGCAGCGTAGAGGGGGACACCTACGAGCAGTACTTC
TRBV14	TRBJ1-2	-	-	13	CASSQRTNYGYTF	TGTGCCAGCAGCCAGAGAACTAACTATGGCTACACCTTC
TRBV7-3	TRBJ1-1	-	-	13	CASSSAGHTEAFF	TGTGCCAGCAGCTCGGCGGGACACACTGAAGCTTTCTTT
TRBV5-4	TRBJ2-3	TRBD2	once	16	CASSLAYRGGSDTQYF	TGTGCCAGCAGCTTGGCCTACCGGGGAGGGTCAGATACGCAGTATTTT
TRBV3-1/TRBV3-2	TRBJ1-2	-	-	13	CASSHWRDYGYTF	TGTGCCAGCAGCCATTGGAGAGACTATGGCTACACCTTC
TRBV13	TRBJ2-7	TRBD1	-	16	CASSLGRQGASQEQYF	TGTGCCAGCAGCTTAGGGAGACAGGGGGCAAGTCAGGAGCAGTACTTC
TRBV28	TRBJ1-5	-	few	15	CASRMPAGSNQPQHF	TGTGCCAGCAGAATGCCGGCAGGGAGCAATCAGCCCCAGCATTTT
TRBV5-4	TRBJ1-2	-	-	13	CASSLAGRDGYTF	TGTGCCAGCAGCTTGGCTGGCAGGGACGGCTACACCTTC
TRBV19	TRBJ2-1	TRBD2	-	16	CASSWSSGASYNEQFF	TGTGCCAGTAGTTGGAGTAGCGGGGCCTCCTACAATGAGCAGTTCTTC
TRBV6-1	TRBJ1-1	-	-	14	CASSESRLNTEAFF	TGTGCCAGCAGTGAATCCAGGCTGAACACTGAAGCTTTCTTT
TRBV29-1	TRBJ2-5	TRBD2	-	14	CSVDASGGAETQYF	TGCAGCGTTGACGCTAGCGGGGGGGCGGAGACCCAGTACTTC
TRBV19	TRBJ1-5	-	once	13	CASSIGPDDPQHF	TGTGCCAGTAGTATAGGGCCAGATGATCCCCAGCATTTT
TRBV5-1	TRBJ2-3	TRBD1	-	15	CASGPGQTSTDTQYF	TGCGCCAGCGGGCCGGGACAGACTAGCACAGATACGCAGTATTTT